The sequence of this TCR beta chain was determined in a study of blood T cell repertoires in COVID-19. About the study: Nucleic acid was either cDNA or gDNA, and it came from T cells, B-cell-depleted T cells, or PBMCs.

This CDR3 contains 15 residues. Germline trimming cut 0 bases from V and 5 bases from J; bases unmatched to any gene: 7. From germline, CDR1 is GTSNPN and CDR2 SVGIG (reference sequence). In the authors' methods: Cell counts per sample came from amplifying reference gene primers. The data were produced by immunoSEQ multiplex PCR, yet TCRdb's version contains in-frame clones alone and is incomplete. V, J and clone size were drawn from that table, and D and trimming were deduced from the DNA. This table holds about 190,000 clones, 78% found once. The sequenced material came from peripheral blood. The V and J genes are TRBV30 and TRBJ2-3, with 8 bases lining up with TRBD1. The source is a woman aged 80 or over with active or convalescent COVID-19. CDR3 sequence (DNA): TGTGCCTGGAGTGTACCTGCAGGGGGCGTAGATACGCAGTATTTT. This encodes CAWSVPAGGVDTQYF.